This note documents a single T cell receptor beta chain sequence. This clonotype was counted at least ten times. Its antigen is not yet known. Base qualities are not recorded, but no much larger clone differs from it by a single base. TCR cDNA was made using 5'RACE template switching, a step that added a universal primer site and unique molecular identifiers. Priming of cDNA synthesis was performed from both the TCR alpha and TCR beta constant segments. Libraries were amplified in two PCR steps, with sample barcodes and sequencing adapters added in the second step. Sequencing of the libraries was done on either Illumina HiSeq 2500 (2x100 bp) or NovaSeq (2x150 bp). Per the original workflow: Reads were demultiplexed and collapsed into UMI consensus sequences with MIGEC, and V(D)J alignment was performed with MiXCR. Vaccine-responding clonotypes were identified with edgeR using replicate PBMC samples, with FDR below 0.01 and a log2 fold change above 5 up to day 15 being required. Each bulk clonotype received a CD4 or CD8 identity based on whether the sequenced CD4 or CD8 repertoire contained that clonotype at higher abundance. TCRdb itself trimmed the public reads at Q25 with fastp, ran MiXCR and retained productive beta chains. CDR3 protein duplicates are merged, each entry listing the most common genes and DNA. In this record, the V and J calls reflect TCRdb's handling and not the investigators' own analysis. For this sample there are about 63,000 distinct CDR3 sequences; 6.5% to 8% appear just once. Of the sample, 35% to 40% falls within the top ten clones.

The germline V gene (reference sequence) supplies CDR1 WNHNN and CDR2 SYGVQD. V has 4 bases trimmed and J has 1 base trimmed; junction bases matching no gene number 9. The CDR3 goes from the cysteine to the phenylalanine over 17 residues. The sequence is cut down to CDR3 DNA, 51 bases in frame from base 1. This entry comes from a study of T cells after yellow fever vaccination (dated by TCRdb to the late 2010s). For the study in its entirety: The SMART-Seq v4 Ultra Low Input RNA kit was used to prepare libraries from fractions with low cell numbers. To follow T-cell clones before and after both primary and booster YFV17D yellow fever vaccination, bulk TCR alpha and beta repertoires underwent longitudinal sequencing. Two healthy male donors made up the cohort, one aged 18 to 29 years and the other aged 30 to 40 years. Blood was collected at multiple timepoints before and after primary and secondary immunization, and bulk PBMC replicates and cell subsets were isolated. Findings and caveats that apply to the study as a whole: Because the study included only a couple of donors, the extent to which the findings can be generalized is limited. A small fraction of clonotypes showed up in both the CD4 and CD8 compartments, probably as a result of convergent recombination. The secondary T-cell response was found to be weaker but faster than the primary response, with a peak reached on day 5 rather than on day 15. After the booster, most of the clones that had expanded following primary vaccination were detected again (around 97% of CD4 and around 88% of CD8), which suggests that memory was broadly maintained. Computational filtering was required because FACS-sorted repertoires could contain abundant contaminating clonotypes from the bulk population.

The treatment or condition tag for this specimen amounts to: live attenuated yellow fever vaccine strain. A standard Ficoll-Paque protocol was used to isolate PBMCs from peripheral blood. CD4 and CD8 T-cell fractions were isolated with Dynabeads CD4 and CD8 positive selection kits. TriZol was used to extract RNA from bulk PBMCs, from CD4 and CD8 fractions, and from dextramer-positive and dextramer-negative fractions. The clonotype was recovered from a young man who received the YFV17D yellow fever vaccine. This sequence uses TRBV10-1 and TRBJ1-1; 10 middle bases align to TRBD1. The starting material was CD8+ T cells sorted from PBMCs, obtained 15 days after the yellow fever booster vaccination. The base sequence is TGCGCCAGCAGTGCCGGACAGGGGGTCCTCGGGAACACTGAAGCTTTCTTT. Protein translation: CASSAGQGVLGNTEAFF.